The 32 T cell receptor beta chains below come from one sample, sequenced in a study of blood T cell repertoires in COVID-19 (dated by TCRdb to about 2020). The method behind the library was the immunoSEQ multiplex PCR assay. TCRdb took over this immuneACCESS table, retaining in-frame rearrangements with V and J assigned. Such tables are incomplete; in checked studies, under half of the missing clones stem from an unresolved V gene, and the remainder is unexplained. In this sample the table shows about 40,000 clones, 88% of which occur a single time. The top ten constitute approximately 8.8% of the sample. Sequencing was performed on peripheral blood. Receptor source: a woman in her 70s with acute or convalescent COVID-19.

This chain connects TRBV29-1 to TRBJ2-2, with 7 nucleotides matching TRBD1. Losses at the gene ends were 5 bases for V and 1 base for J; bases not matched to a gene: 1. The CDR3 length is 13 residues. Germline-derived CDR1 and CDR2 are SQVTM and ANQGSEA. In DNA, the CDR3 is TGCAGCGTTCACAGGGGGAACACCGGGGAGCTGTTTTTT. Amino acids: CSVHRGNTGELFF.

The CDR3: CASSVGIAGGQETQYF. The CDR3 DNA is TGTGCCAGCAGCGTAGGAATAGCGGGAGGGCAAGAGACCCAGTACTTC. This sequence joins TRBV9 and TRBJ2-5; 11 nucleotides line up with TRBD2. The CDR3 has 16 residues. The germline V gene has CDR1 SGDLS and CDR2 YYNGEE. V gave up 0 bases and J gave up 2 bases; unmatched junction bases: 3.

In this sample, this clone turned up once. This sequence joins TRBV28 and TRBJ1-2; a weak D match, TRBD1 (5 bases). Germline CDR1 and CDR2: MDHEN and SYDVKM. This CDR3 region has 16 residues. V lost 3 bases and J lost 1, with 15 bases in between. CDR3 sequence (DNA): TGTGCCAGCAGTTTTTTATCCAGGGACTTTAACTATGGCTACACCTTC. The encoded protein is CASSFLSRDFNYGYTF.

The rearrangement uses TRBV24-1 and TRBJ2-1; D may be TRBD2 (6 bases). CDR3 length: 15 residues. Trimming took off 6 bases at V and 4 bases at J, with 15 bases between the two ends. Germline CDR1 KGHDR, CDR2 SFDVKD. The CDR3 is CATSNERALYNEQFF. The CDR3 DNA is TGTGCCACCAGTAATGAGCGGGCCTTATACAATGAGCAGTTCTTC.

The chain links TRBV30 to TRBJ2-7, with D hard to call. This CDR3 contains 11 residues. V dropped 1 base and J dropped 5 bases, with 6 bases sitting between them. CDR1 GTSNPN and CDR2 SVGIG come from the germline V gene (reference sequence). CDR3 nucleotides: TGTGCCTGGAGTGCGTTTCACGAGCAGTACGTC. Amino acids: CAWSAFHEQYV.

The J gene is TRBJ2-3, the V gene TRBV19; D may be TRBD2 (6 bases). This CDR3 region has 15 residues. Per the germline V gene, CDR1 is LNHDA and CDR2 is SQIVND (reference sequence). V shed 5 bases and J shed 2 bases, with 14 bases lying between them. CDR3 DNA sequence: TGTGCCAGTAGTTTGGGACTTGGGAACACAGATACGCAGTATTTT. This translates into CASSLGLGNTDTQYF.

V gene TRBV29-1 combines with J gene TRBJ1-5; 9 nucleotides match TRBD1. The CDR3 spans 13 residues. V lost 4 bases to trimming and J lost 3 bases; unmatched junction nucleotides: 1. Germline CDR1 reads SQVTM; CDR2 reads ANQGSEA. The CDR3 DNA reads TGCAGCGTTGGACAGGGGGTCAATCAGCCCCAGCATTTT. This codes for CSVGQGVNQPQHF. Together with reference TRBV29-1 and TRBJ1-5, the CDR3 gives the full variable domain: SAVISQKPSRDICQRGTSLTIQCQVDSQVTMMFWYRQQPGQSLTLIATANQGSEATYESGFVIDKFPISRPNLTFSTLTVSNMSPEDSSIYLCSVGQGVNQPQHFGDGTRLSIL.

The chain's CDR3 is CASNSDPGHFLGETQYF. DNA for the CDR3: TGTGCCAGCAATAGCGATCCGGGACACTTCTTAGGGGAGACCCAGTACTTC. The V gene is TRBV28, the J gene TRBJ2-5; possibly TRBD1 for D (6 bases). The CDR3 is 17 amino acids. Germline CDR1 MDHEN, CDR2 SYDVKM. The V end was cut by 7 bases, the J end by 5 bases, with 26 bases between.

The chain couples TRBV27 to TRBJ2-1; TRBD1 matches at 8 bases. J was trimmed by 3 bases and V by 5 bases; bases with no gene match: 12. Germline-derived CDR1 and CDR2 are MNHEY and SMNVEV (reference sequence). This CDR3 is built from 17 residues. This CDR3 reads CASSVTLRTGNYNEQFF. In nucleotides, the CDR3 is TGTGCCAGCAGTGTAACACTACGGACAGGGAACTACAATGAGCAGTTCTTC.

The V call is TRBV2, the J call TRBJ1-5, with 7 bases that match TRBD1. Trimming cost V 6 bases and J 4 bases; bases outside gene matches: 3. Germline V gene sequence: CDR1 SNHLY, CDR2 FYNNEI. This CDR3 contains 13 residues. The CDR3 bases are TGTGCCAGCAGGGAGACAGGGAATCAGCCCCAGCATTTT. It codes for CASRETGNQPQHF.

This chain connects TRBV7-2 to TRBJ2-1, with a tentative D call TRBD2 (6 bases). Germline assignment: CDR1 SGHTA and CDR2 FQGNSA. The CDR3 covers 13 residues. V gave up 5 bases and J gave up 8 bases, with 13 bases separating them. CDR3 nucleotide sequence: TGTGCCAGCAGCCTAAGACTAGTCCATGAGCAGTTCTTC. Amino acid sequence: CASSLRLVHEQFF. Variable domain in full (rest from reference TRBV7-2 and TRBJ2-1): GAGVSQSPSNKVTEKGKDVELRCDPISGHTALYWYRQSLGQGLEFLIYFQGNSAPDKSGLPSDRFSAERTGGSVSTLTIQRTQQEDSAVYLCASSLRLVHEQFFGPGTRLTVL.

V and J are TRBV3-1 (or the pseudogene TRBV3-2) and TRBJ1-2; 7 bases match TRBD1. The CDR3 consists of 18 residues. From germline, CDR1 is LGHDT and CDR2 YNNKEL (reference sequence). The V and J ends lost 0 bases and 2 bases, in that order; junction bases with no gene match: 12. This CDR3 is CASSQDPHGRGSNYGYTF. The CDR3 DNA reads TGTGCCAGCAGCCAAGATCCCCATGGCAGGGGGTCAAACTATGGCTACACCTTC.

The CDR3 bases are TGTGCCATCAGTGAGTCGAGACAGGGTAATGAAAAACTGTTTTTT. Protein: CAISESRQGNEKLFF. The rearrangement links TRBV10-3 to TRBJ1-4, with 7 bases identical to TRBD1. The V and J ends lost 0 bases and 4 bases, in that order; junction bases with no gene match: 2. The CDR3 contains 15 residues. Germline V lookup: CDR1 ENHRY, CDR2 SYGVKD.

J is TRBJ1-1 and V is TRBV10-3; 9 bases match TRBD1. The germline CDR1 and CDR2 sequences are ENHRY and SYGVKD. J was trimmed by 7 bases and V by 7 bases; bases with no gene match: 7. The CDR3 extends over 13 amino acids. CDR3 DNA sequence: TGTGCCATCACAAGGGACAGGGTGGGTGAAGCTTTCTTT. Translated, it gives CAITRDRVGEAFF.

J is TRBJ2-1 and V is TRBV4-3; possibly TRBD2 for D (6 bases). The CDR3 spans 16 residues. The germline V gene encodes CDR1 LGHNA and CDR2 YSLEER. V gave up 0 bases and J gave up 0 bases, with 9 bases separating them. CDR3 residues: CASSQDAGSSYNEQFF. The CDR3 DNA follows: TGCGCCAGCAGCCAAGATGCCGGGAGCTCCTACAATGAGCAGTTCTTC.

This clone was seen a single time. V gene TRBV10-3 combines with J gene TRBJ1-2; 10 bases map to TRBD1. The CDR3 sequence is 14 residues long. Per germline, CDR1 ENHRY and CDR2 SYGVKD. With 5 bases clipped from V and 6 bases from J, the junction kept 6 bases outside the gene matches. CDR3 nucleotide sequence: TGTGCCATCAGTAAGGACAGGGGGGAGAATGGCTACACCTTC. Translating gives CAISKDRGENGYTF.

The chain carries TRBV5-1 and TRBJ2-4; tentatively, D is TRBD1 (6 bases). The CDR3 extends over 15 amino acids. CDR1 and CDR2 (germline): SGHRS, YFSETQ. The V and J ends lost 0 bases and 5 bases respectively, with 12 bases between them. CDR3 amino acids: CASSLGGTSQNIQYF. CDR3 sequence (DNA): TGCGCCAGCAGCTTGGGAGGGACAAGCCAAAACATTCAGTACTTC.

This clone was seen once. The chain is built from TRBV4-3 and TRBJ2-1, with D tentatively TRBD2 (5 bases). Germline CDR1 LGHNA, CDR2 YSLEER. The CDR3 totals 16 residues. V dropped 1 base and J dropped 3 bases, with 13 bases sitting between them. Here the CDR3 DNA reads TGCGCCAGCAGCCAAGTGGCGGGCGCAAGCTACAATGAGCAGTTCTTC. Protein sequence: CASSQVAGASYNEQFF.

V is TRBV5-1 and J is TRBJ2-5; no firm D call. V lost 3 bases and J lost 5, with 14 bases in between. This CDR3 contains 14 residues. Germline CDR1 and CDR2: SGHRS and YFSETQ. The CDR3 loop reads CASSSSGVRETQYF. CDR3 in DNA: TGCGCCAGCAGCTCGTCTGGAGTTAGGGAGACCCAGTACTTC.

The chain joins TRBV9 to TRBJ2-2; perhaps TRBD2 as D (5 bases). Germline CDR1 reads SGDLS; CDR2 reads YYNGEE. The CDR3 has 17 residues. With 4 bases removed from V and 6 bases from J, the gap between germline ends came to 22 bases. The CDR3 region is CASSSRGAIDGAGELFF. The CDR3 DNA follows: TGTGCCAGCAGCTCCCGGGGAGCAATAGACGGGGCCGGGGAGCTGTTTTTT.

The gene calls are TRBV27 and TRBJ2-5; 7 bases fit TRBD2. J was trimmed by 5 bases and V by 6 bases; bases with no gene match: 9. The CDR3 is 14 residues long. In germline, CDR1 is MNHEY, CDR2 SMNVEV (reference sequence). The CDR3 DNA is TGTGCCAGCAGACCCTGGGGGGGTGAGGAGACCCAGTACTTC. Amino acid sequence: CASRPWGGEETQYF.

The chain carries TRBV2 and TRBJ1-5; no reliable D call. CDR1 and CDR2 (germline): SNHLY, FYNNEI. The CDR3 has 14 residues. The V end lost 2 bases, the J end lost 4 bases, and 9 bases lay between the germline ends. This chain's CDR3 is CASSETQPNQPQHF. The CDR3 DNA reads as TGTGCCAGCAGTGAAACACAGCCGAATCAGCCCCAGCATTTT.

The chain joins TRBV5-6 to TRBJ1-1; the D gene is possibly TRBD1 (5 bases). Trimming took off 5 bases at V and 4 bases at J, with 12 bases between the two ends. The CDR3 consists of 13 residues. Germline V gives CDR1 SGHDT, CDR2 YYEEEE. CDR3 bases: TGTGCCAGCAGTCGATGGGGGGGCACTGAAGCTTTCTTT. It specifies CASSRWGGTEAFF.

This clone was recorded only once. This chain links TRBV7-2 with TRBJ2-7, with TRBD2 matching over 8 bases. This CDR3 contains 15 residues. Germline V lookup: CDR1 SGHTA, CDR2 FQGNSA. With V trimmed by 0 bases and J by 3 bases, 4 bases remained unmatched. The CDR3 coding sequence is TGTGCCAGCAGCTTAGCGGCGACTAGCGTCTACGAGCAGTACGTC. It codes for CASSLAATSVYEQYV.

The chain has TRBV7-3 and TRBJ2-1; D is uncertain. This CDR3 has 12 amino acids. The V and J ends lost 3 bases and 8 bases respectively, with 8 bases between them. CDR1 is SGHTA and CDR2 is FQGTGA in the germline V gene. CDR3 nucleotides: TGTGCCAGCAGCTTCACTAAGGATGAGCAGTTCTTC. Translation gives CASSFTKDEQFF. The entire variable domain, with the rest obtained from reference TRBV7-3 and TRBJ2-1, is as follows: GAGVSQTPSNKVTEKGKYVELRCDPISGHTALYWYRQSLGQGPEFLIYFQGTGAADDSGLPNDRFFAVRPEGSVSTLKIQRTERGDSAVYLCASSFTKDEQFFGPGTRLTVL.

The V gene is TRBV21-1, the J gene TRBJ1-6; TRBD1 is the table's D call, not checked against the DNA. TRBV21-1 is a pseudogene locus. The CDR3 is 17 amino acids. The CDR3 sequence is CASSKPDTSSYNSPLHF. The CDR3 DNA is TGTGCCAGCAGCAAACCCGACACAAGCTCCTATAATTCACCCCTCCACTTT.

The chain has TRBV30 and TRBJ2-5; 7 bases agree with TRBD1. Germline values: CDR1 GTSNPN, CDR2 SVGIG (reference sequence). This CDR3 spans 14 amino acids. With 5 bases clipped from V and 5 bases from J, the junction kept 11 bases outside the gene matches. The CDR3 loop is CAWARDSVRETQYF. CDR3 nucleotide sequence: TGTGCCTGGGCTCGGGACAGCGTTAGGGAGACCCAGTACTTC.

The chain links TRBV6-5 to TRBJ1-5; 9 nucleotides match TRBD1. Germline V gives CDR1 MNHEY, CDR2 SVGAGI. V was pared by 4 bases and J by 7 bases, with 11 bases of the junction left unmatched. The CDR3 runs to 16 residues. The CDR3 spells CASSSAGQGGVQPQHF. The CDR3 DNA sequence: TGTGCCAGCAGTTCGGCGGGACAGGGAGGAGTGCAGCCCCAGCATTTT.

This chain connects TRBV4-1 to TRBJ2-3; TRBD2 agrees at 12 bases. Germline V gene data show CDR1 as MGHRA and CDR2 as YSYEKL. The V segment lost 0 bases and the J segment 4 bases; nucleotides outside the gene matches: 8. There are 18 residues in the CDR3. This CDR3 is CASSQDLGLAGGPDTQYF. As DNA, the CDR3 is TGCGCCAGCAGCCAAGATCTAGGGCTAGCGGGAGGGCCAGATACGCAGTATTTT.

The table lists this clone with a count of one. The chain employs TRBV28 and TRBJ2-5; 8 bases are shared with TRBD2. The CDR3 runs 18 residues. The junction had 17 bases not matched to a gene; V was cut back by 6 bases and J by 2 bases. Germline CDR1 and CDR2: MDHEN and SYDVKM. The CDR3 DNA is TGTGCCAGCAGCCCCTTAGCGGGGAGCTATAAAAGTCAAGAGACCCAGTACTTC. Its protein is CASSPLAGSYKSQETQYF.

CDR3 nucleotides: TGTGCCAGCAGCTCCAGCGGGGGGTCTGGAAACACCATATATTTT. It codes for CASSSSGGSGNTIYF. The chain carries TRBV7-2 and TRBJ1-3, with D possibly being TRBD1 (5 bases). Germline lookup yields CDR1 SGHTA and CDR2 FQGNSA. The germline V and J ends were trimmed by 4 bases and 1 base, with 11 bases remaining between them. This CDR3 spans 15 amino acids.

This clone appeared a single time. The J gene is TRBJ2-2, the V gene TRBV11-3; 10 bases are a match to TRBD2. CDR3 length: 16 amino acids. The germline CDR1 and CDR2 sequences are SGHNT and YENEEA. The junction had 4 bases not matched to a gene; V was cut back by 2 bases and J by 4 bases. The CDR3 coding sequence is TGTGCCAGCAGCTTACCGACTAGCGGGTCCACCGGGGAGCTGTTTTTT. Translation gives CASSLPTSGSTGELFF.